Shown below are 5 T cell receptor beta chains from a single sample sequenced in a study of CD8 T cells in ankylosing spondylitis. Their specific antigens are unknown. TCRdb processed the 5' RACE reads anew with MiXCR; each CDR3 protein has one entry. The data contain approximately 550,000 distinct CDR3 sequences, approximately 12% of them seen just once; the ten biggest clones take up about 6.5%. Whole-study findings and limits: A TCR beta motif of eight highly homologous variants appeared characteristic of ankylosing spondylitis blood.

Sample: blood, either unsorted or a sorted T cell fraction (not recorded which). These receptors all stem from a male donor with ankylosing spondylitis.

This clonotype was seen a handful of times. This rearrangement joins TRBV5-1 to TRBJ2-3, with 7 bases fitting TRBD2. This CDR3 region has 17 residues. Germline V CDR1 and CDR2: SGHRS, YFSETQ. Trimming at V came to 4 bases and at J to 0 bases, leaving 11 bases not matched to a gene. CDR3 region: CASSPDLLAASTDTQYF. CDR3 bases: TGCGCCAGCAGCCCGGACCTCCTAGCGGCTAGCACAGATACGCAGTATTTT.

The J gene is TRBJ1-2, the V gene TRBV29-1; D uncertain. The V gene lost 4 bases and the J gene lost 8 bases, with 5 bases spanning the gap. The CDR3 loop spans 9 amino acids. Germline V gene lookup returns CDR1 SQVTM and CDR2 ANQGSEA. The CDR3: CSVAGGYTF. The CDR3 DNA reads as TGCAGCGTTGCGGGCGGCTACACCTTC.

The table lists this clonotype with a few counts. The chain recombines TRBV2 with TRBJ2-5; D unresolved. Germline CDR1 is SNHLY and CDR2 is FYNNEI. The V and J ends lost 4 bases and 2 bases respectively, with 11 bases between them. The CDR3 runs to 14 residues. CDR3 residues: CASSGGRRQETQYF. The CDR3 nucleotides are TGTGCCAGCAGTGGAGGTCGAAGACAAGAGACCCAGTACTTC. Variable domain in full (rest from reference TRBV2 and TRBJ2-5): EPEVTQTPSHQVTQMGQEVILRCVPISNHLYFYWYRQILGQKVEFLVSFYNNEISEKSEIFDDQFSVERPDGSNFTLKIRSTKLEDSAMYFCASSGGRRQETQYFGPGTRLLVL.

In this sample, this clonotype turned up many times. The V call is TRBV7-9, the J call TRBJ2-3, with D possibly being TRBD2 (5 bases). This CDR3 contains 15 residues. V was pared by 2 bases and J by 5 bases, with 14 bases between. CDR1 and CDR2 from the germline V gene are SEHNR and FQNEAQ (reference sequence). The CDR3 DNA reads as TGTGCCAGCAGCTTAAGCAGGAACGGGGTAGATACGCAGTATTTT. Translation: CASSLSRNGVDTQYF.

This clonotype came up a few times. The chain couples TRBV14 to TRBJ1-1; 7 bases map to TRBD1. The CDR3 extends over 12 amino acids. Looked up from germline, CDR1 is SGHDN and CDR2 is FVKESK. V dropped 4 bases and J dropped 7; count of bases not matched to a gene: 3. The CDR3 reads CASSRRTGEAFF. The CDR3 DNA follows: TGTGCCAGCAGCCGACGGACAGGTGAAGCTTTCTTT. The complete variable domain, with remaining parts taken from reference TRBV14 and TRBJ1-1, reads EAGVTQFPSHSVIEKGQTVTLRCDPISGHDNLYWYRRVMGKEIKFLLHFVKESKQDESGMPNNRFLAERTGGTYSTLKVQPAELEDSGVYFCASSRRTGEAFFGQGTRLTVV.